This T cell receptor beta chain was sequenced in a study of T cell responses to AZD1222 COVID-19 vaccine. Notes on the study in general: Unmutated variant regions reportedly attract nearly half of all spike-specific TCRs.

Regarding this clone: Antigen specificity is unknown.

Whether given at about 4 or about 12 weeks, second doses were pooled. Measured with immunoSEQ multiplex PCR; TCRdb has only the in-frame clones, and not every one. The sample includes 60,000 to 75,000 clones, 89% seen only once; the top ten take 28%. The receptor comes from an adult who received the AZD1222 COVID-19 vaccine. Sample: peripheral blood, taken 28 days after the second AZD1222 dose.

The CDR3 loop reads CSVDRDSSGNTIYF. The DNA of the CDR3 is TGCAGCGTAGACCGGGACAGCTCTGGAAACACCATATATTTT. The chain has TRBV29-1 and TRBJ1-3, with 7 bases fitting TRBD1. The junction had 5 bases not matched to a gene; V was cut back by 6 bases and J by 0 bases. CDR1 is SQVTM, CDR2 ANQGSEA, per germline. The CDR3 is made up of 14 amino acids.